This T cell receptor beta chain derives from a study of cytomegalovirus exposure and HLA in healthy donors (dated by TCRdb to about 2017). Background for the entire study: In an earlier analysis of 587 of the donors, roughly 300 Gb of sequence data and roughly 100 million unique TCR beta sequences from roughly 200 million T cells were reported. An early release that covered more than 550 HLA-typed donors contained approximately 320 gigabases of sequencing data and tens of millions of unique TCR sequences. Of the roughly 400 genotyped donors, 81% were placed in the genetic ancestry cluster associated with self-reported Caucasian donors. The study was designed to test whether signatures of past pathogen exposure could be identified by cataloging public T cell receptors. Using immunosequencing, the study profiled T cell repertoires from 640 or so subjects and related those repertoires to cytomegalovirus serostatus. Along with the approximately 670-subject first cohort, a separate validation cohort of over 90 different subjects was used. To predict cytomegalovirus infection status, the study brought together high-throughput TCR immunosequencing, statistical association of individual TCRs with disease status, and machine learning. A later analysis re-examined previously published TCR beta repertoires from just over 650 donors and added high-resolution HLA genotyping to investigate patterns of TCR occurrence. Rather than using new phenotypic data, the later analysis identified candidate immune exposures from TCR beta sequences and from how often those sequences occurred across donors. An earlier analysis of approximately 640 of the donors applied high-throughput TCR beta sequencing to assess whether each TCR beta V gene segment acted as functional or pseudogenic. Donor age, sex, ethnicity and CMV serostatus were compiled together with the repertoire data. A later genetic analysis used genome-wide SNP genotypes for about 65% of the roughly 700 donors, treating that subset as a discovery cohort. Every discovery cohort repertoire had been produced on one sequencing platform. HLA typing covered class I and class II loci at four-digit resolution. Typing coverage varied by locus: about 620-640 donors for A, B, C, DRB1 and DQB1; around 560 for DQA1; approximately 570 for DPA1; approximately 490 for DPB1. About five DR-DQ haplotypes were handled as single units for association and clustering because linkage in the cohort was strong. Among around 400 genotyped donors of the cohort, an average of roughly 240,000 unique TCR beta nucleotide sequences were sequenced per donor, around 20% of them non-productive.

The CDR3 covers 19 residues, taking in both the cysteine and the phenylalanine. Only CDR3 DNA remains: 57 bases, in frame from the first base. CDR1 and CDR2 are read off the germline V gene as SGHTA and FQGNSA. The germline V end is reduced by 1 base and the J end by 7 bases; junction bases left unmatched: 18. About this clone itself: This clone's antigen is unknown.

The library was generated by the immunoSEQ multiplex PCR assay. For the multiplex PCR, a mixture combining 60 forward primers for TCR Vbeta segments and 13 reverse primers for TCR Jbeta segments was used. Amplification of the CDR3 region of rearranged TCR beta genes was performed with a multiplex PCR assay on genomic DNA. On the Illumina HiSeq System, the amplified TCR beta libraries were sequenced as 87-base-pair reads. In the authors' own workflow: A later analysis tallied around 82 million unique TCR beta chains across the 660 or so repertoires, and roughly 11 million of those chains were shared by two or more donors. A nearest-neighbor algorithm error-corrected the raw reads and collapsed the reads into unique sequences, merging closely related sequences to remove PCR and sequencing errors. CDR3 sequences were aligned to IMGT reference sequences to assign V, D and J gene segments. For a sequence to be retained, a match of at least six nucleotides was required to both a V gene segment and a J gene segment. Rearrangements were classified as productive when the CDR3 lacked stop codons and remained in frame with V and J, and all other rearrangements were classified as non-productive. CDR3 was defined by IMGT convention, running from the second conserved V-encoded cysteine to the conserved J-encoded phenylalanine. The earlier analysis of more than 450 of the donors excluded sequences that lacked an unambiguous match to a single V gene segment. In an earlier analysis of almost 600 of the donors, a V segment was called functional when productive rearrangements were above 56.7%, and segregating when the standard deviation between donors exceeded 5%. A statistical classification framework was built to diagnose cytomegalovirus status from the catalog of TCR beta chain sequences. In a later analysis, V and J genes were assigned by comparing TCR nucleotide sequences against IMGT/GENE-DB human TR gene sequences. Using the TCRdist pipeline, a later analysis assigned CDR3 sequences along with most-parsimonious VDJ recombination scenarios. In a later analysis, each TCR beta chain was defined by its CDR3 amino acid sequence together with its V-gene family, and reads lacking a unique V-gene family were excluded. A later analysis removed roughly 590 highly shared, low-generation-probability nucleotide sequences to deal with suspected cross-contamination and a sequencing artifact. A later analysis calculated a clonal expansion index for each public chain from normalized within-repertoire ranks of inferred template counts. A later analysis computed generation probabilities with a VDJ recombination model fitted to out-of-frame rearrangements, and checked the results against IGoR. In a later analysis, TCR-TCR, TCR-HLA and TCR-CMV co-occurrence was scored with hypergeometric tests, and a repertoire-size bias correction was applied to TCR pairs. To estimate false discovery rates, a later analysis permuted the HLA or CMV assignments 20 times. In a later analysis, co-occurring TCRs were grouped with DBSCAN, and TCRdist sequence similarity was added when clustering was performed within HLA-allele-positive subsets. For co-occurrence clustering, repertoires with fewer than 30,000 or more than 120,000 public chains were excluded, along with roughly 5 repertoires with anomalous nucleotide sharing. This immuneACCESS table, as held by TCRdb, lists in-frame sequences with V and J called but not all clones. Of the missing ones, under half trace to an unresolved V gene in checked studies; the others have no known cause. V, J and clone size derive from that table, while D and trimming were established from the DNA sequence. The data table for this sample lists approximately 72,000 clones. The ten most abundant clones make up around 2.5% of the sample.

Summary of the overall study and its limitations: An association between a missense DCLRE1C variant and V-gene and J-gene trimming of TCR beta chains was found in a later genetic analysis and replicated in an independent cohort. Sequencing depth was assumed to be roughly uniform across donors in the presence/absence analyses, though that assumption may not hold. In a later analysis, HLA-associated TCR beta chains showed more clonal expansion and lower generation probabilities than non-associated chains that were equally common. In an earlier analysis of 587 of the donors, most TCR beta V segments appeared in productive rearrangements about 90% or about 30% of the time, broadly matching IMGT annotations. The study gave a list of roughly 150 TCR beta chains associated with cytomegalovirus. Most CMV-associated TCR beta chains appeared to be HLA-restricted in a later analysis, and the HLA associations seemed to be driven largely by CMV exposure. The classifier was reported to diagnose cytomegalovirus status with high specificity and sensitivity in both the original and validation cohorts. HLA typing was unavailable for some donors at each locus, so association tests used only the typed subset. In a later analysis, TCR association rates were found to vary across HLA loci, with the most associated TCRs seen for DRB1 alleles and the fewest for HLA-C alleles. CMV serostatus was the only immune exposure information available for the cohort. In a later analysis, several top co-occurrence clusters were reported to appear linked to parvovirus B19, influenza, CMV and Epstein-Barr virus. Assigning TCR associations to individual alleles was difficult when HLA alleles, especially DR and DQ, strongly co-occurred. Specific HLA alleles were associated with 15,000 to 20,000 TCR beta sequences at a false discovery rate of 0.05 in a later analysis. Compared with the roughly 710-donor mean, donors in an Asian-associated ancestry cluster had fewer N-insertions in productive TCRs, according to a later genetic analysis. A further reported finding was that TCR beta sequences accurately predicted the HLA-A and HLA-B alleles for most subjects in the first cohort. It was suggested by the authors that the approach could potentially be generalized to other disease states and immunological phenotypes. Correlated functional status among segregating V segments might reflect linkage disequilibrium, but an unknown experimental factor could not be ruled out. Most TCR sequences were observed very rarely across donors, whereas some public TCRs were present in many individuals. Some IMGT-functional V segments, including TRBV6-2 and TRBV6-3, could not be distinguished by the 87-base-pair reads and were therefore excluded. Because counts were too low, about 18 rarely observed V segments, including chromosome 9 orphons, were left out of the earlier analysis of 500 to 750 of the donors. In vitro tests confirmed that three of the cytomegalovirus-associated TCR beta chains recognize cytomegalovirus antigens. The cohort was sequenced for TCR beta chains only, and without alpha or paired-chain data the features that could be detected were limited. A cluster of highly shared sequence variants was judged likely to represent a technical artifact of the sequencing pipeline.

The cohort was made up of 666 healthy bone marrow donors. At the time of sampling, every cohort member was nominally healthy, though immune exposures that went unrecorded were likely present. The donor tested CMV seronegative, placing the donor among the 352 seronegative members of the cohort. A peripheral blood sample was provided by each donor, and peripheral blood mononuclear cells were used for TCR beta sequencing. The Qiagen DNeasy Blood Extraction Kit was used to extract genomic DNA from the blood cell samples. Sequencing was done on a sample of PBMCs. Rearrangement joined TRBV7-2 to TRBJ2-2; a stretch of 7 junction bases matches TRBD2. The receptor was isolated from a man aged 40-55 years in good health and CMV-seronegative. The CDR3 here reads CASSLGVGLADLRNGELFF. The DNA sequence reads TGTGCCAGCAGCTTAGGCGTAGGGCTAGCGGACTTGCGAAACGGGGAGCTGTTTTTT.